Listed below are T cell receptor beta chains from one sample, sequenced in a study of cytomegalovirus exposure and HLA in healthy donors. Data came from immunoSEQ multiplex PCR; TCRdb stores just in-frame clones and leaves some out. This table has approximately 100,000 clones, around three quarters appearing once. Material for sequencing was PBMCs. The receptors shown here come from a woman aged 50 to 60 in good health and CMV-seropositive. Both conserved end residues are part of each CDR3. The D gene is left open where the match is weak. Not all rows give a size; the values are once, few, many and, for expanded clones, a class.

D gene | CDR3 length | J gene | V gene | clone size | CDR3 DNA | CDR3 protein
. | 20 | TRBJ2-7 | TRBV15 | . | TGTGCCACCAGCAGAGATCGGGGTGGGCAGGCCGAGTTAGTGGGATACGAGCAGTACTTC | CATSRDRGGQAELVGYEQYF
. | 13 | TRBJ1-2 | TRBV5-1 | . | TGCGCCAGCAGACTCGGTGATAACTATGGCTACACCTTC | CASRLGDNYGYTF
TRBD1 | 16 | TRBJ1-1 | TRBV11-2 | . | TGTGCCAGCAGCATACTGACAGGGGGATCGAACACTGAAGCTTTCTTT | CASSILTGGSNTEAFF
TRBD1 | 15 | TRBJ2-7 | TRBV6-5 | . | TGTGCCAGCAGTTACCGGACAGGGGGAAGGATCGAGCAGTACTTC | CASSYRTGGRIEQYF
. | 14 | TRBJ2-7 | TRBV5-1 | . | TGCGCCAGCAGCTCAGCGGGCGGAGCCTACGAGCAGTACTTC | CASSSAGGAYEQYF
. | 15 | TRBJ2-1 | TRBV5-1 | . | TGCGCCAGCAGCTCGCCGCTAGCTTCCTACAATGAGCAGTTCTTC | CASSSPLASYNEQFF
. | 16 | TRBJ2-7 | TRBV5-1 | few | TGCGCCAGCAGCCTTGAGAGCCGGGGAGGCTTCAACGAGCAGTACTTC | CASSLESRGGFNEQYF
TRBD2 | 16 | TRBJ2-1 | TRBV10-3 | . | TGTGCCATCAGTGAGTCCACTAGCGGGAGGAGGGATGAGCAGTTCTTC | CAISESTSGRRDEQFF
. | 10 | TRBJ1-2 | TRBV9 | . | TGTGCCAGCAGCGGGCGACTCCACACCTTC | CASSGRLHTF
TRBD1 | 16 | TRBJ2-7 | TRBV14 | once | TGTGCCAGCAGCTTGGGAGCGGGACAGGGTTCCTACGAGCAGTACTTC | CASSLGAGQGSYEQYF
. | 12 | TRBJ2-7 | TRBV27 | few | TGTGCCAGCAGTCAAACTCCCTACGAGCAGTACTTC | CASSQTPYEQYF
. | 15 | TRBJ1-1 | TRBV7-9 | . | TGTGCCAGCAACGACCCGCTGCGGTGGAACACTGAAGCTTTCTTT | CASNDPLRWNTEAFF
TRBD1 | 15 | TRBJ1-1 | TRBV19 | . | TGTGCCAGTAGCGCGGGGGACAGGGGGAGGACTGAAGCTTTCTTT | CASSAGDRGRTEAFF
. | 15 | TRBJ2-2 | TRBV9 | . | TGTGCCAGCAGCGAAAGGACTGGGAGCACCGGGGAGCTGTTTTTT | CASSERTGSTGELFF
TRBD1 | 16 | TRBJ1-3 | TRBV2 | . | TGTGCCAGCAGTTACTCAGGGGGTACTTTAGGAAACACCATATATTTT | CASSYSGGTLGNTIYF
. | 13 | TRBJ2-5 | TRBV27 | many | TGTGCCAGCGGACGGAGGGCCCAAGAGACCCAGTACTTC | CASGRRAQETQYF
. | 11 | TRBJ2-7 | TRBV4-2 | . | TGTGCCAGCAGCTCAAACTACGAGCAGTACTTC | CASSSNYEQYF
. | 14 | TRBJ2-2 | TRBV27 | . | TGTGCCAGCAGAGTTTACGGGTTTTCCGGGGAGCTGTTTTTT | CASRVYGFSGELFF